The 20 T cell receptor beta chains in this list originate from one sample, sequenced in a study of T cell responses to AZD1222 COVID-19 vaccine. Only in-frame clones appear in the TCRdb table, and some are missing; sequencing was by immunoSEQ multiplex PCR. The sample yields tens of thousands of clones, 80% seen once. The sample in question was peripheral blood, obtained on day 0 of AZD1222 vaccination. Receptors were obtained from an adult in good health.

About this clone itself: One end of the junction fails to match germline, which may point to a read error. The chain uses TRBV5-1 and TRBJ2-1; 8 bases match TRBD2. The CDR3 is 13 amino acids. In germline, CDR1 is SGHRS, CDR2 YFSETQ. Written as DNA, the CDR3 is TGCGCCAGCAGCTTGGTCCCGGGGGGGGCTCGGATCTTC. Protein sequence: CASSLVPGGARIF.

CDR3: CATSDPRDRRGTKQYF. In DNA form, the CDR3 reads TGTGCCACCAGTGACCCCCGGGACAGAAGGGGAACGAAGCAGTACTTC. V gene TRBV24-1 combines with J gene TRBJ2-7; 7 bases fit TRBD1. The CDR3 consists of 16 residues. Germline V gene data show CDR1 as KGHDR and CDR2 as SFDVKD. V trimming: 4 bases; J trimming: 8 bases; junction bases outside the gene matches: 16.

The gene calls are TRBV28 and TRBJ2-3; D is perhaps TRBD1 (5 bases). The CDR3 consists of 15 residues. Germline CDR1 is MDHEN and CDR2 is SYDVKM. Trimming took 0 bases from V and 4 from J, leaving 11 bases between them. The CDR3 spells CASSLWTAGADTQYF. CDR3 nucleotides: TGTGCCAGCAGTTTATGGACAGCCGGCGCAGATACGCAGTATTTT.

V usage is TRBV20-1 and J usage is TRBJ1-6; tentative D call: TRBD1 (5 bases). The CDR3 has 14 residues. Deletions cut 3 bases from V and 10 bases from J, with 16 bases between. Germline CDR1 DFQATT, CDR2 SNEGSKA (reference sequence). The CDR3 nucleotides are TGCAGTGCTAGTCTCGGGGGTATAGGGTCACCCCTCCACTTT. It encodes CSASLGGIGSPLHF.

This chain uses TRBV5-6 with TRBJ1-1; 7 positions agree with TRBD1. The CDR3 loop spans 15 amino acids. Per germline, CDR1 SGHDT and CDR2 YYEEEE. Trimming took 3 bases from V and 1 from J; bases not matched to a gene: 6. CDR3 sequence: CASSYSGTANTEAFF. Written as DNA, the CDR3 is TGTGCCAGCAGCTACTCCGGGACAGCGAACACTGAAGCTTTCTTT. Full variable domain (remainder filled in from reference TRBV5-6 and TRBJ1-1): DAGVTQSPTHLIKTRGQQVTLRCSPKSGHDTVSWYQQALGQGPQFIFQYYEEEERQRGNFPDRFSGHQFPNYSSELNVNALLLGDSALYLCASSYSGTANTEAFFGQGTRLTVV.

The chain combines TRBV9 with TRBJ1-6; D gene unclear. Germline CDR1 reads SGDLS; CDR2 reads YYNGEE. Trimming pared 0 bases from V and 9 bases from J, leaving 10 bases between. The CDR3 spans 14 residues. CDR3 sequence reads: CASSVAGMGSPLHF. The CDR3 bases are TGTGCCAGCAGCGTAGCGGGGATGGGTTCACCCCTCCACTTT.

The rearrangement links TRBV9 to TRBJ2-5; TRBD2 agrees at 9 bases. Trimming cost V 3 bases and J 3 bases; bases outside gene matches: 6. There are 15 residues in the CDR3. Germline V gene data show CDR1 as SGDLS and CDR2 as YYNGEE. The CDR3 bases are TGTGCCAGCAGCGCCAGCGGGGGGCTTGAAGAGACCCAGTACTTC. Encoded protein: CASSASGGLEETQYF.

The V gene is TRBV6-1, the J gene TRBJ1-5, with D uncertain. The CDR3 runs 13 residues. V dropped 2 bases and J dropped 7 bases, with 9 bases sitting between them. CDR1 is MNHNS, CDR2 SASEGT, per germline. This CDR3 reads CASSEIPGQPQHF. DNA for the CDR3: TGTGCCAGCAGTGAAATACCGGGGCAGCCCCAGCATTTT.

The rearrangement links TRBV29-1 to TRBJ1-2; TRBD1 is a possible D gene (5 bases). Between the trimmed V and J ends, which lost 1 base and 8 bases, there was a span of 14 bases. The CDR3 is 13 amino acids. Germline V CDR1 and CDR2: SQVTM, ANQGSEA. CDR3 sequence reads: CSVEATDSHGYTF. As DNA, the CDR3 is TGCAGCGTTGAAGCAACCGACAGCCACGGCTACACCTTC.

The rearrangement joins TRBV25-1 to TRBJ2-5; D gene unclear. V shed 3 bases and J shed 6 bases, with 8 bases lying between them. The length of the CDR3 is 12 residues. From germline, CDR1 is MGHDK and CDR2 SYGVNS. Here the CDR3 DNA reads TGTGCCAGCAGTGACGGGCCCCAGACCCAGTACTTC. It translates to CASSDGPQTQYF.

In this sample, this clone turned up a few times. In DNA, the CDR3 is TGTGCCAGCAGCTTTAACTATGGCTACACCTTC. This codes for CASSFNYGYTF. The V call is TRBV11-2, the J call TRBJ1-2, with D unresolved. The CDR3 sequence is 11 residues long. V shed 3 bases and J shed 1 base, with 0 bases lying between them. Germline V gene sequence: CDR1 SGHAT, CDR2 FQNNGV. Filled out from reference TRBV11-2 and TRBJ1-2, the complete variable domain reads EAGVAQSPRYKIIEKRQSVAFWCNPISGHATLYWYQQILGQGPKLLIQFQNNGVVDDSQLPKDRFSAERLKGVDSTLKIQPAKLEDSAVYLCASSFNYGYTFGSGTRLTVV.

The rearrangement joins TRBV9 to TRBJ1-6; no firm D call. V shed 4 bases and J shed 10 bases, with 18 bases lying between them. Germline CDR1 SGDLS, CDR2 YYNGEE. The CDR3 consists of 15 residues. The CDR3 sequence: CASSPQIERSSPLHF. The CDR3 region has the DNA TGTGCCAGCAGCCCCCAGATAGAGAGGAGCTCACCCCTCCACTTT.

V and J are TRBV27 and TRBJ1-2; D is uncertain. Germline loops: CDR1 MNHEY, CDR2 SMNVEV (reference sequence). V lost 5 bases to trimming and J lost 3 bases, with 7 bases between them. The CDR3 length is 12 residues. For the CDR3, the DNA is TGTGCCAGCAGTCCCGGGGACTATGGCTACACCTTC. Protein sequence: CASSPGDYGYTF.

The chain uses TRBV10-3 and TRBJ2-5, with 10 bases matching TRBD1. The length of the CDR3 is 14 residues. Germline CDR1 is ENHRY and CDR2 is SYGVKD. V was pared by 6 bases and J by 3 bases, with 4 bases of the junction left unmatched. Here the CDR3 reads CAISRDRGEETQYF. For the CDR3, the DNA is TGTGCCATCAGCCGGGACAGGGGTGAAGAGACCCAGTACTTC.

The chain recombines TRBV5-4 with TRBJ1-2, with TRBD1 identical over 8 bases. J lost 7 bases, V lost 10 bases, and 12 bases had no gene match. Germline V gives CDR1 SGHNT, CDR2 YYREEE (reference sequence). The CDR3 runs to 13 residues. The CDR3 DNA follows: TGTGCCGCCAGGGCAGGGGGCGCGAGTGGCTACACCTTC. Its protein is CAARAGGASGYTF.

This chain links TRBV5-1 with TRBJ1-3, with D perhaps matching TRBD1 (5 bases). CDR1 and CDR2 (germline): SGHRS, YFSETQ. Trimming left V 6 bases short and J 0 bases short, with 13 bases between. CDR3 length equals 15 residues. CDR3 sequence reads: CASTPQGFSGNTIYF. The CDR3 nucleotides are TGCGCCAGCACCCCTCAGGGCTTCTCTGGAAACACCATATATTTT.

The CDR3 loop reads CASSESFGRRATNEKLFF. The CDR3, as DNA: TGTGCCAGCAGTGAAAGTTTCGGCAGACGTGCAACTAATGAAAAACTGTTTTTT. This rearrangement joins TRBV6-1 to TRBJ1-4; D remains ambiguous. V dropped 2 bases and J dropped 0 bases, with 16 bases sitting between them. The CDR3 totals 18 residues. The V gene's germline CDR1 is MNHNS and CDR2 SASEGT.

Concerning this clone itself: This CDR3 is also generated by other DNA sequences in the sample. J is TRBJ1-1 and V is TRBV6-1, with TRBD1 matching over 7 bases. The CDR3 loop spans 14 amino acids. CDR1 MNHNS and CDR2 SASEGT come from the germline V gene. Losses at the gene ends were 1 base for V and 4 bases for J; bases not matched to a gene: 3. The DNA of the CDR3 is TGTGCCAGCAGTGAAGTCTCAGGGGGCACTGAAGCTTTCTTT. Amino acids: CASSEVSGGTEAFF.

The chain couples TRBV11-3 to TRBJ1-4, with D uncertain. The CDR3 sequence is 11 residues long. With 4 bases removed from V and 8 bases from J, the gap between germline ends came to 5 bases. CDR1 is SGHNT, CDR2 YENEEA, per germline. DNA of the CDR3: TGTGCCAGCAGCTCCAGGGAAAAACTGTTTTTT. As protein: CASSSREKLFF.

This clone was detected only a few times. The chain recombines TRBV11-1 with TRBJ1-1; TRBD1 is a possible D gene (5 bases). Germline CDR1 and CDR2: SGHAT and FQDESV (reference sequence). The CDR3 has 15 amino acids. Trimming cost V 0 bases and J 3 bases, with 11 bases left between them. The chain's CDR3 is CASSLAGGMDTEAFF. CDR3 nucleotide sequence: TGTGCCAGCAGCTTAGCCGGGGGGATGGACACTGAAGCTTTCTTT.